What follows describes a single TCR beta chain. CD45RO-negative, CCR7-selected cells formed the naive CD8 fraction, which excluded terminally differentiated effector memory CD45RA+ cells. The CDR3 is 15 amino acids. V shed 3 bases and J 5 bases; nucleotides not matched to a gene: 8. Germline values: CDR1 LNHDA, CDR2 SQIVND (reference sequence). Produced via immunoSEQ multiplex PCR; TCRdb's table is partial and in-frame only. The table lists approximately 740,000 clones, around 92% of them singletons. This specimen belongs to a study of shared clonotypes between healthy human individuals. This receptor was taken from a young man in good health. Sequencing was performed on naive CD8+ T cells sorted from blood. This chain links TRBV19 with TRBJ2-3; the match to TRBD2 covers 7 bases. The CDR3 nucleotides are TGTGCCAGTAGTATTTCCGCGGGAGATTTAGATACGCAGTATTTT. It is translated as CASSISAGDLDTQYF.